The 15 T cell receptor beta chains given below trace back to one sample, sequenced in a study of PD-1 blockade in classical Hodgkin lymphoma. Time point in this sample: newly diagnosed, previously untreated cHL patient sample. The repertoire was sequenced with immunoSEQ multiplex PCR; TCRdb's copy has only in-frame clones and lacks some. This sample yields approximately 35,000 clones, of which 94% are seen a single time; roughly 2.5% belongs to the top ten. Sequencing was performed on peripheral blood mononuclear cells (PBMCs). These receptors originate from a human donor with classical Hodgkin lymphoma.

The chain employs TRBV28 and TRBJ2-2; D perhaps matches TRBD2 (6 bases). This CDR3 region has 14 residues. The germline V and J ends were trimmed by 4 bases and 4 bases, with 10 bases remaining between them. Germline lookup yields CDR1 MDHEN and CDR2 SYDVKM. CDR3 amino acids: CASSWGEFTGELFF. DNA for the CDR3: TGTGCCAGCAGTTGGGGGGAATTCACCGGGGAGCTGTTTTTT.

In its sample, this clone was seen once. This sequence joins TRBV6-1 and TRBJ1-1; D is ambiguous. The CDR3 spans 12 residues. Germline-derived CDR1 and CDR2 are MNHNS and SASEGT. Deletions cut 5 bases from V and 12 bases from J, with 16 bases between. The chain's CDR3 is CASSPFKSNPFF. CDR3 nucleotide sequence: TGTGCCAGCAGTCCCTTTAAGTCTAATCCTTTCTTT.

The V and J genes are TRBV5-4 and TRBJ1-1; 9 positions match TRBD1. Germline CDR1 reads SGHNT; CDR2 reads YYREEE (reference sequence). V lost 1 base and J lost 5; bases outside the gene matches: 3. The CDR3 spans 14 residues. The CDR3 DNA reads TGTGCCAGCAGCTTGTACAGGGGGCTTACTGAAGCTTTCTTT. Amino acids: CASSLYRGLTEAFF.

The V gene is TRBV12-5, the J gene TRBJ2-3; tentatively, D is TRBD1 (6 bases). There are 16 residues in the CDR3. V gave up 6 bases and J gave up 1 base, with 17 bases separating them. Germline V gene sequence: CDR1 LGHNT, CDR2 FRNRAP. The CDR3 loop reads CASGEGVPPRTDTQYF. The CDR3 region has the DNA TGTGCTAGTGGCGAGGGGGTCCCTCCACGCACAGATACGCAGTATTTT.

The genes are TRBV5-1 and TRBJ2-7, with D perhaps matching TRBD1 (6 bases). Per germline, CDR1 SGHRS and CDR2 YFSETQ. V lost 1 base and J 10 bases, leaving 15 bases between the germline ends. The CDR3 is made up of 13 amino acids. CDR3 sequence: CASSLWDRDTQYF. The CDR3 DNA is TGCGCCAGCAGCTTGTGGGACCGGGACACACAGTACTTC.

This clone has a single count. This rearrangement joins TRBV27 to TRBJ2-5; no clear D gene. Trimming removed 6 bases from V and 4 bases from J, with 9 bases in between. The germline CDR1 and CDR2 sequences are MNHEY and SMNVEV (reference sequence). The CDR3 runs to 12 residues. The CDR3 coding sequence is TGTGCCAGCAGCGGAGTAGCAGAGACCCAGTACTTC. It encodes CASSGVAETQYF.

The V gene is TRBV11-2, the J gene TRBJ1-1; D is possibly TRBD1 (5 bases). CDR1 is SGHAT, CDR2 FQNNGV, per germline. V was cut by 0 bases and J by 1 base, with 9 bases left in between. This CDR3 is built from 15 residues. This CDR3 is CASSLDGRGNTEAFF. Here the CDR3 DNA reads TGTGCCAGCAGCTTAGACGGAAGGGGGAACACTGAAGCTTTCTTT.

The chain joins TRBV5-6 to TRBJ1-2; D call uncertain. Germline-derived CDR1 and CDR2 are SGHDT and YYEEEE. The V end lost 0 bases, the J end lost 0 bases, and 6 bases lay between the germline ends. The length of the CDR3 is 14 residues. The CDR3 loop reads CASSLELANYGYTF. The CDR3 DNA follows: TGTGCCAGCAGCTTGGAGCTCGCTAACTATGGCTACACCTTC.

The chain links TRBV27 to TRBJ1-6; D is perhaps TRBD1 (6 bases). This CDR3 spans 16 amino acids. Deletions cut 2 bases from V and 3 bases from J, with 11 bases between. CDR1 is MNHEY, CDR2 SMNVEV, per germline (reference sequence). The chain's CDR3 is CASSLNPDSYNSPLHF. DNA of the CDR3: TGTGCCAGCAGTTTAAACCCGGACAGCTATAATTCACCCCTCCACTTT.

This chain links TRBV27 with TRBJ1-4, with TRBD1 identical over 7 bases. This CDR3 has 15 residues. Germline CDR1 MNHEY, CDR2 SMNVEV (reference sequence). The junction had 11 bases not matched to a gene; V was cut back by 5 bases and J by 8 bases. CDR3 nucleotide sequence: TGTGCCAGCAGTCCATTACAGGGGAGAGGGGAAAAACTGTTTTTT. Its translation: CASSPLQGRGEKLFF.

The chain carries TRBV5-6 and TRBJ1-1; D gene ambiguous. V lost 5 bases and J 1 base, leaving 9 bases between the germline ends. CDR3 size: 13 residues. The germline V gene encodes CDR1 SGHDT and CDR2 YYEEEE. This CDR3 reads CASRYGPNTEAFF. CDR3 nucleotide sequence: TGTGCCAGCAGGTACGGCCCGAACACTGAAGCTTTCTTT.

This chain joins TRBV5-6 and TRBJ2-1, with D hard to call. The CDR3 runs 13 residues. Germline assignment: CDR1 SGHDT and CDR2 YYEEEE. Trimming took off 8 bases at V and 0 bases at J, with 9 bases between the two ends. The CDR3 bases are TGTGCCAGTCCGGACGGCTCCTACAATGAGCAGTTCTTC. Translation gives CASPDGSYNEQFF.

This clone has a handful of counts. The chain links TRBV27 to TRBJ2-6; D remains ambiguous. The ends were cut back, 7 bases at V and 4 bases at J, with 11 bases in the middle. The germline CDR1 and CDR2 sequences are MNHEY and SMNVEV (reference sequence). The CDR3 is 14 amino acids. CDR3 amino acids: CASTSLFGANVLTF. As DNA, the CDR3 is TGTGCCAGCACCAGTTTGTTCGGGGCCAACGTCCTGACTTTC.

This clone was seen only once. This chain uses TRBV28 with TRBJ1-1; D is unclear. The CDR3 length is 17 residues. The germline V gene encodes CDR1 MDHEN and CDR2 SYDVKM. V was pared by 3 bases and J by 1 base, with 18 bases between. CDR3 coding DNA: TGTGCCAGCAGTTTCGGGCCAGGTCGAAGGAGGAACACTGAAGCTTTCTTT. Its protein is CASSFGPGRRRNTEAFF.

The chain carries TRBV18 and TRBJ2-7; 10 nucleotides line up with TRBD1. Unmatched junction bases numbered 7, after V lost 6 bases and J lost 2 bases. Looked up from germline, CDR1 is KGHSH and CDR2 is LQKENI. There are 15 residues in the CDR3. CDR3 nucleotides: TGTGCCAGCTCCGGAGGAGGGACAGGGGCCTACGAGCAGTACTTC. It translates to CASSGGGTGAYEQYF.